This T cell receptor (beta chain) derives from a study of CDR3 diversity in severe acne. TCRdb analysed the PCR reads with MiXCR anew, one entry per CDR3 protein. The data show approximately 97,000 distinct CDR3 sequences, with 51% seen just once and around 11% held by the top ten. Trimming took 3 bases from V and 0 from J, leaving 11 bases between them. CDR3 length equals 15 residues. CDR1 and CDR2 from the germline V gene are SGHVS and FNYEAQ. The chain links TRBV7-6 to TRBJ1-1, with D perhaps TRBD1 (5 bases). Material: blood. The receptor was derived from a male donor with acne. CDR3 in amino acids: CASSFSGGMNTEAFF. CDR3 in DNA: TGTGCCAGCAGCTTTTCCGGGGGTATGAACACTGAAGCTTTCTTT.